Listed below are T cell receptor beta chains from one sample, sequenced in a study of somatic mutations in cytotoxic T cells in rheumatoid arthritis. The assay was immunoSEQ multiplex PCR, and TCRdb's table has in-frame clones only and misses some. The sample has 15,000 to 20,000 clones; 82% are singletons. Sequencing was performed on CD8+ T cells sorted from blood. These receptors all come from an adult with rheumatoid arthritis. Each CDR3 is given with its conserved first and last residue. The D gene is left open where the match is weak. Not every row has a clone size; where given, it reads once, few, many or a size class.

J,D,size,V,CDR3,DNA
TRBJ2-3,NA,NA,TRBV4-1,CASSQDPRTDTQYF,TGCGCCAGCAGCCAAGACCCCCGCACAGATACGCAGTATTTT
TRBJ2-7,TRBD2,few,TRBV2,CASSDNWGLASYEQYF,TGTGCCAGCAGTGATAATTGGGGACTAGCGTCCTACGAGCAGTACTTC
TRBJ1-1,NA,few,TRBV6-5,CASSYSGGGGTEAFF,TGTGCCAGCAGTTACTCGGGGGGAGGGGGGACTGAAGCTTTCTTT
TRBJ1-5,TRBD1,once,TRBV18,CASSTGQEPYSNQPQHF,TGTGCCAGCTCAACCGGACAGGAGCCTTATAGCAATCAGCCCCAGCATTTT
TRBJ2-2,NA,few,TRBV27,CASSFVGTGELFF,TGTGCCAGCAGTTTCGTGGGAACCGGGGAGCTGTTTTTT
TRBJ2-3,TRBD1,NA,TRBV28,CASSLSTGGGTSTDTQYF,TGTGCCAGCAGTTTATCGACAGGGGGCGGAACTAGCACAGATACGCAGTATTTT
TRBJ2-7,NA,NA,TRBV4-3,CASSQDQGRDEQYF,TGCGCCAGCAGCCAAGACCAGGGTAGGGACGAGCAGTACTTC
TRBJ1-5,NA,medium-sized,TRBV23-1,CASSQSGGNQPQHF,TGCGCCAGCAGTCAATCAGGGGGCAATCAGCCCCAGCATTTT
TRBJ1-2,NA,NA,TRBV27,CASSKPGSYGYTF,TGTGCCAGCAGTAAACCAGGGTCCTATGGCTACACCTTC
TRBJ2-3,TRBD1,NA,TRBV7-9,CASSSEGGAGTDTQYF,TGTGCCAGCAGCTCAGAAGGGGGCGCGGGCACAGATACGCAGTATTTT
TRBJ1-2,TRBD1,NA,TRBV7-3,CASSFGQGGGYTF,TGTGCCAGCAGCTTCGGACAGGGAGGGGGCTACACCTTC
TRBJ2-1,NA,NA,TRBV5-4,CASSLEASAYSYNEQFF,TGTGCCAGCAGCTTGGAGGCTAGCGCCTATTCCTACAATGAGCAGTTCTTC
TRBJ2-3,NA,NA,TRBV4-2,CASSQDRGVDTQYF,TGTGCCAGCAGCCAAGATAGGGGGGTAGATACGCAGTATTTT
TRBJ2-7,NA,NA,TRBV15,CATSASDSYEQYF,TGTGCCACTAGTGCCTCAGACTCCTACGAGCAGTACTTC
TRBJ2-5,TRBD2,NA,TRBV25-1,CATRPFGERGYQETQYF,TGTGCCACCCGTCCCTTTGGAGAGCGGGGATATCAAGAGACCCAGTACTTC
TRBJ2-1,NA,NA,TRBV5-1,CASSIDNEQFF,TGCGCCAGCAGCATCGATAATGAGCAGTTCTTC
TRBJ2-7,TRBD2,NA,TRBV18,CASSPGGSGRYEQYF,TGTGCCAGCTCACCCGGGGGTAGCGGGAGGTACGAGCAGTACTTC
TRBJ2-3,TRBD2,NA,TRBV12-5,CATDGGATDTQYF,TGTGCTACCGACGGGGGGGCCACAGATACGCAGTATTTT
TRBJ2-3,TRBD2,NA,TRBV7-2,CASSLGDRGGLGDTQYF,TGTGCCAGCAGCTTAGGGGACCGGGGGGGCCTGGGAGATACGCAGTATTTT
TRBJ2-2,TRBD2,once,TRBV6-4,CASSASGSGTGELFF,TGTGCCAGCAGTGCTAGCGGGAGTGGGACCGGGGAGCTGTTTTTT
TRBJ2-3,TRBD1,NA,TRBV5-1,CASSLGGTGNTDTQYF,TGCGCCAGCAGCTTGGGCGGGACAGGGAACACAGATACGCAGTATTTT
TRBJ1-5,NA,NA,TRBV7-8,CASSLGGVRQPQHF,TGTGCCAGCAGCTTAGGTGGGGTTAGGCAGCCCCAGCATTTT
TRBJ1-2,NA,NA,TRBV7-9,CASSPGGIGYGYTF,TGTGCCAGCAGCCCTGGCGGAATCGGGTATGGCTACACCTTC
TRBJ2-1,TRBD2,NA,TRBV20-1,CSAALSGRKFF,TGCAGTGCAGCCCTTAGCGGGAGGAAGTTCTTC
TRBJ2-7,NA,NA,TRBV6-1,CASSLLGQSYEQYF,TGTGCCAGCAGTTTGCTTGGGCAGTCTTACGAGCAGTACTTC
TRBJ2-1,NA,NA,TRBV27,CASSLSEAYNEQFF,TGTGCCAGCAGTTTATCGGAAGCTTACAATGAGCAGTTCTTC
TRBJ2-7,TRBD1,few,TRBV9,CASSRDSPYEQYF,TGTGCCAGCAGCCGGGACAGCCCCTACGAGCAGTACTTC